One sample yielded the 26 T cell receptor beta chains listed below, sequenced in a study of identical twins. Each CDR3 protein gets one entry after TCRdb re-called the 5' RACE reads with MiXCR. The repertoire holds fewer than 650,000 distinct CDR3 sequences, with roughly 7.2% as singletons. This same sample was also taken into another study, of yellow fever vaccine responses in identical twins.

Source material: PBMCs. Source of these receptors: a woman aged 18-29 years in good health.

This clonotype was observed a handful of times. CDR3 residues: CASSYAGQGGSPLHF. The CDR3 DNA sequence: TGTGCCAGCAGTTACGCTGGACAGGGCGGTTCACCCCTCCACTTT. The V and J genes are TRBV6-5 and TRBJ1-6; TRBD1 matches at 8 bases. V dropped 2 bases and J dropped 9; count of bases not matched to a gene: 6. Germline V gene lookup returns CDR1 MNHEY and CDR2 SVGAGI. The CDR3 totals 15 residues.

The chain links TRBV4-1 to TRBJ2-2, with TRBD1 identical over 7 bases. The CDR3 length is 20 residues. Germline V gene data show CDR1 as MGHRA and CDR2 as YSYEKL. The trim removed 4 bases at V and 0 bases at J, leaving 17 bases unmatched. CDR3 in amino acids: CASSLLLLHAGGPNTGELFF. In DNA form, the CDR3 reads TGCGCCAGCAGCCTCCTCCTCCTACACGCAGGGGGACCGAACACCGGGGAGCTGTTTTTT.

The V and J genes are TRBV6-7 and TRBJ1-2; 7 positions match TRBD1. TRBV6-7 is identified as an open reading frame with a role that is uncertain. The length of the CDR3 is 16 residues. Trimming took 0 bases from V and 1 from J; bases not matched to a gene: 5. The CDR3, as DNA: TGTGCCAGCAGTTACTCCGGACAGGAAATTAACTATGGCTACACCTTC. Its translation: CASSYSGQEINYGYTF.

V gene TRBV2 combines with J gene TRBJ2-5, with D tentatively TRBD1 or TRBD2 (5 bases each). CDR1 and CDR2 (germline): SNHLY, FYNNEI. The V and J ends lost 6 bases and 5 bases respectively, with 10 bases between them. CDR3 length equals 12 residues. The DNA of the CDR3 is TGTGCCAGCAGGGTGGGACCGGAGACCCAGTACTTC. Amino acids: CASRVGPETQYF.

This clonotype has a handful of counts. The genes are TRBV3-1 and TRBJ2-7; D is unclear. V lost 1 base, J lost 2 bases, and 6 bases lay in between. CDR1 and CDR2 from the germline V gene are LGHDT and YNNKEL (reference sequence). There are 13 residues in the CDR3. The CDR3 DNA reads TGTGCCAGCAGCCAAGGACCTACCTACGAGCAGTACGTC. This translates into CASSQGPTYEQYV.

This clonotype appeared a few times. The chain links TRBV5-5 to TRBJ2-1; D unclear. Germline V lookup: CDR1 SGHKS, CDR2 YYEKEE (reference sequence). V lost 3 bases to trimming and J lost 8 bases, with 15 bases between them. The CDR3 loop spans 14 amino acids. CDR3 amino acids: CASSSWVGLDEQFF. The CDR3 DNA follows: TGTGCCAGCAGCTCGTGGGTGGGTTTGGATGAGCAGTTCTTC.

This clonotype was seen repeatedly, ten times or more. The V and J genes are TRBV5-6 and TRBJ2-1; 8 bases fit TRBD1. The CDR3 has 15 amino acids. J gave up 2 bases and V 0 bases, and 1 base lay outside the gene matches. The V gene's germline CDR1 is SGHDT and CDR2 YYEEEE. Here the CDR3 DNA reads TGTGCCAGCAGCTTGGGGACAGGGACCTACAATGAGCAGTTCTTC. Its translation: CASSLGTGTYNEQFF.

This clonotype was detected a few times. The chain has TRBV9 and TRBJ2-5; 7 nucleotides line up with TRBD2. The CDR3 spans 15 residues. V lost 3 bases and J lost 0; bases outside the gene matches: 5. Germline V gene lookup returns CDR1 SGDLS and CDR2 YYNGEE. The CDR3 loop reads CASSGGRGNQETQYF. CDR3 sequence (DNA): TGTGCCAGCAGCGGTGGGCGGGGGAACCAAGAGACCCAGTACTTC. Combining the CDR3 with reference TRBV9 and TRBJ2-5 gives the whole variable domain DSGVTQTPKHLITATGQRVTLRCSPRSGDLSVYWYQQSLDQGLQFLIQYYNGEERAKGNILERFSAQQFPDLHSELNLSSLELGDSALYFCASSGGRGNQETQYFGPGTRLLVL.

V gene TRBV28 combines with J gene TRBJ2-3; TRBD2 matches 10 bases. Trimming removed 1 base from V and 1 base from J; junction bases left unmatched: 5. The CDR3 runs 17 residues. Germline-derived CDR1 and CDR2 are MDHEN and SYDVKM. CDR3 region: CASSLSIAGGRTDTQYF. The CDR3 nucleotides read TGTGCCAGCAGTTTATCTATAGCGGGGGGACGCACAGATACGCAGTATTTT.

The genes are TRBV20-1 and TRBJ2-7; D is uncertain. This CDR3 has 14 amino acids. Germline CDR1 is DFQATT and CDR2 is SNEGSKA (reference sequence). V dropped 3 bases and J dropped 2 bases, with 14 bases sitting between them. CDR3 bases: TGCAGTGCTAGCCCCAGTGGCGGAACCTACGAGCAGTACGTC. Protein: CSASPSGGTYEQYV.

This clonotype was observed a handful of times. This chain joins TRBV12-3 or TRBV12-4 and TRBJ2-7; D may match TRBD1 or TRBD2 (5 bases each). This CDR3 is 16 amino acids long. V was clipped by 5 bases and J by 2 bases, with 19 bases between them. The CDR3 DNA reads TGTGCCAGCAGTCACCACGGCACGCCGGGGCCCTACGAGCAGTACTTC. This encodes CASSHHGTPGPYEQYF.

The V and J genes are TRBV7-9 and TRBJ1-4; 10 nucleotides line up with TRBD1. With V trimmed by 4 bases and J by 6 bases, 5 bases remained unmatched. This CDR3 contains 15 residues. Germline V CDR1 and CDR2: SEHNR, FQNEAQ (reference sequence). CDR3 in DNA: TGTGCCAGCAGCTCTAGGACAGGGGGATATGAAAAACTGTTTTTT. It codes for CASSSRTGGYEKLFF.

This clonotype was recorded many times. The DNA for the CDR3 is TGTGCCAGCAGCCAGGCCCTAGCGGGGTCTGGTGGTGAGCAGTTCTTC. Amino acid sequence: CASSQALAGSGGEQFF. The V and J genes are TRBV11-2 and TRBJ2-1; TRBD2 matches 9 bases. The CDR3 is 16 amino acids. V shed 5 bases and J 9 bases; nucleotides not matched to a gene: 14. Per the germline V gene, CDR1 is SGHAT and CDR2 is FQNNGV.

This sequence joins TRBV5-5 and TRBJ2-5, with TRBD2 matching over 9 bases. Germline V CDR1 and CDR2: SGHKS, YYEKEE (reference sequence). This CDR3 comprises 15 residues. V dropped 1 base and J dropped 5; count of bases not matched to a gene: 6. The CDR3 is CASSLRGRALETQYF. CDR3 in DNA: TGTGCCAGCAGCTTGCGCGGGAGGGCCTTGGAGACCCAGTACTTC.

The table lists this clonotype with many counts. V usage is TRBV24-1 and J usage is TRBJ2-5; D unclear. From germline, CDR1 is KGHDR and CDR2 SFDVKD. The CDR3 is 13 amino acids. V lost 1 base to trimming and J lost 2 bases, with 4 bases between them. DNA of the CDR3: TGTGCCACCAGTGATTTTTTTCAAGAGACCCAGTACTTC. Translated: CATSDFFQETQYF.

The genes are TRBV24-1 and TRBJ2-3; 13 bases fit TRBD2. CDR1 is KGHDR and CDR2 is SFDVKD in the germline V gene. V shed 3 bases, J shed 9 bases, and the junction held 8 bases outside the gene matches. The CDR3 consists of 16 residues. The CDR3 spells CATSDPTSGGPSTQYF. CDR3 nucleotides: TGTGCCACCAGTGATCCGACTAGCGGGGGGCCCTCCACGCAGTATTTT.

This clonotype was seen repeatedly, ten times or more. The genes are TRBV10-3 and TRBJ2-1; 11 bases fit TRBD1. The CDR3 is 17 amino acids. Germline V gene sequence: CDR1 ENHRY, CDR2 SYGVKD. The J segment lost 7 bases and the V segment lost 2 bases, leaving 10 bases of the junction unmatched. The CDR3 region has the DNA TGTGCCATCAGTGAGGTGGGACAGGGGGTTATCAGGAATGAGCAGTTCTTC. Amino acid sequence: CAISEVGQGVIRNEQFF.

This clonotype was observed a few times. J is TRBJ2-7 and V is TRBV20-1; a possible D gene is TRBD1 (7 bases). From germline, CDR1 is DFQATT and CDR2 SNEGSKA (reference sequence). Trimming removed 2 bases from V and 1 base from J, with 15 bases in between. The CDR3 extends over 15 amino acids. The CDR3 protein is CSARPRQGLSYEQYF. The CDR3 DNA follows: TGCAGTGCTAGACCCAGACAGGGACTTTCCTACGAGCAGTACTTC.

This clonotype was seen repeatedly, ten times or more. J is TRBJ1-5 and V is TRBV12-3 or TRBV12-4; D remains unclear. This CDR3 contains 16 residues. The V and J ends lost 1 base and 0 bases respectively, with 10 bases between them. This CDR3 is CASSLDQADSNQPQHF. The CDR3 DNA sequence: TGTGCCAGCAGTTTAGACCAGGCCGATAGCAATCAGCCCCAGCATTTT.

This clonotype showed up many times. V is TRBV4-2 and J is TRBJ2-1; the D gene is possibly TRBD2 (5 bases). CDR3 length: 14 residues. The germline V and J ends were trimmed by 1 base and 8 bases, with 12 bases remaining between them. CDR1 and CDR2 (germline): LGHNA, YNFKEQ. The CDR3 DNA reads TGTGCCAGCAGCCAAGCGTTTGGAGGAGATGAGCAGTTCTTC. Translating gives CASSQAFGGDEQFF.

This clonotype has more than one count but fewer than ten. The CDR3 nucleotides are TGTGCCGACATTAAGCCTCTCGCGGGACATTGGACTGAAGCTTTCTTT. Translated, it gives CADIKPLAGHWTEAFF. The chain couples TRBV27 to TRBJ1-1; tentatively, D is TRBD1 (6 bases). The CDR3 spans 16 residues. The V and J ends lost 11 bases and 5 bases respectively, with 27 bases between them. CDR1 and CDR2 from the germline V gene are MNHEY and SMNVEV (reference sequence).

This clonotype has at least ten counts. This sequence joins TRBV28 and TRBJ2-2; D uncertain. The CDR3 runs 15 residues. The V gene's germline CDR1 is MDHEN and CDR2 SYDVKM. V lost 6 bases, J lost 0 bases, and 11 bases lay in between. CDR3 loop: CASSVGTTNTGELFF. In DNA, the CDR3 is TGTGCCAGCAGCGTAGGAACAACGAACACCGGGGAGCTGTTTTTT.

This clonotype turned up a few times. The chain combines TRBV5-8 with TRBJ2-7; the match to TRBD1 covers 7 bases. The V segment lost 7 bases and the J segment 6 bases; nucleotides outside the gene matches: 13. The CDR3 has 14 amino acids. Germline V gives CDR1 SGHTS, CDR2 YDEGEE. For the CDR3, the DNA is TGTGCCAGCCGAACCGGACAGGTCTCCACCGAGCAGTACTTC. Encoded protein: CASRTGQVSTEQYF.

A few counts support this clonotype. This chain links TRBV20-1 with TRBJ2-3; no clear D gene. Trimming cost V 6 bases and J 2 bases, with 9 bases left between them. This CDR3 is built from 12 residues. Looked up from germline, CDR1 is DFQATT and CDR2 is SNEGSKA (reference sequence). The CDR3 DNA reads TGCAGTGCCGCCGCTCACACAGATACGCAGTATTTT. Protein sequence: CSAAAHTDTQYF.

This clonotype was seen a few times. V and J are TRBV11-2 and TRBJ2-7; TRBD2 agrees at 13 bases. This CDR3 contains 18 residues. Unmatched junction bases numbered 12, after V lost 1 base and J lost 6 bases. The germline CDR1 and CDR2 sequences are SGHAT and FQNNGV. CDR3 bases: TGTGCCAGCAGCTTAGGATCCGGGACTAGCGGGATAGCTAGCGAGCAGTACTTC. Protein product: CASSLGSGTSGIASEQYF.

The gene calls are TRBV6-1 and TRBJ1-1; D is unclear. V was clipped by 2 bases and J by 1 base, with 8 bases between them. The germline V gene has CDR1 MNHNS and CDR2 SASEGT. The CDR3 consists of 14 residues. This chain's CDR3 is CASSELRGNTEAFF. CDR3 coding DNA: TGTGCCAGCAGTGAACTGCGGGGGAACACTGAAGCTTTCTTT.